The 20 T cell receptor beta chains given below trace back to one sample, sequenced in a study of T cell clones after liver transplantation (dated by TCRdb to the late 2010s). Library creation used the immunoSEQ multiplex PCR assay. TCRdb stores this immuneACCESS table with in-frame sequences only. Part of the clones is absent; in the studies checked, under half of the shortfall reflects unresolved V genes, and no reason is known for the rest. A total of about 75,000 clones appear in this sample, under 90% of them only once. The ten top clones hold more than 2% of the sample. The sequencing here drew on CD4+ T cells from blood, taken less than 50 months after liver transplant. All receptors come from a human patient who received a liver transplant. Because of the transplant, the T cells may be the graft donor's rather than the patient's own.

The V gene is TRBV18, the J gene TRBJ2-5; 9 bases align to TRBD2. The CDR3 covers 18 residues. Per the germline V gene, CDR1 is KGHSH and CDR2 is LQKENI. V lost 2 bases to trimming and J lost 7 bases; unmatched junction nucleotides: 17. CDR3 protein: CASSPTAKAGTSSVTQYF. The DNA for the CDR3 is TGTGCCAGCTCACCAACCGCGAAGGCCGGGACTAGCTCTGTGACCCAGTACTTC.

This chain connects TRBV9 to TRBJ2-1, with 11 positions matching TRBD2. The CDR3 consists of 16 residues. Germline V gene data show CDR1 as SGDLS and CDR2 as YYNGEE. J was trimmed by 3 bases and V by 1 base; bases with no gene match: 3. In DNA form, the CDR3 reads TGTGCCAGCAGCGTACAAGGGACTAGCGGCTACAATGAGCAGTTCTTC. Translated: CASSVQGTSGYNEQFF.

Written as DNA, the CDR3 is TGTGCCAGCAGCGCCACTAGCGTCCCTTTGGATACGCAGTATTTT. This encodes CASSATSVPLDTQYF. The chain recombines TRBV7-2 with TRBJ2-3; 7 nucleotides line up with TRBD2. Germline CDR1 and CDR2: SGHTA and FQGNSA. The CDR3 spans 15 residues. Germline trimming cut 5 bases from V and 6 bases from J; bases unmatched to any gene: 11.

The chain has TRBV27 and TRBJ1-2; a weak D match, TRBD1 (5 bases). Trimming removed 3 bases from V and 7 bases from J, with 15 bases in between. Germline V gene data show CDR1 as MNHEY and CDR2 as SMNVEV (reference sequence). CDR3 size: 14 residues. The CDR3 DNA sequence: TGTGCCAGCAGTTTTAGGGGTGGCGAGGGTGGCTACACCTTC. It encodes CASSFRGGEGGYTF.

The rearrangement links TRBV5-1 to TRBJ2-5; 9 nucleotides line up with TRBD1. This CDR3 is built from 15 residues. V lost 0 bases, J lost 5 bases, and 5 bases stayed unmatched. Germline CDR1 is SGHRS and CDR2 is YFSETQ. The CDR3 region is CASSLGDRERETQYF. The DNA for the CDR3 is TGCGCCAGCAGCTTGGGGGACAGGGAGAGGGAGACCCAGTACTTC.

The rearrangement links TRBV7-6 to TRBJ2-2; D is ambiguous. CDR1 and CDR2 from the germline V gene are SGHVS and FNYEAQ. V lost 1 base to trimming and J lost 4 bases, with 13 bases between them. The CDR3 runs to 16 residues. The CDR3 sequence is CASSLVAASFTGELFF. CDR3 sequence (DNA): TGTGCCAGCAGCTTAGTGGCAGCTTCGTTCACCGGGGAGCTGTTTTTT.

J is TRBJ2-3 and V is TRBV4-3; 7 bases line up with TRBD1. In germline, CDR1 is LGHNA, CDR2 YSLEER. CDR3 size: 15 residues. V dropped 3 bases and J dropped 4; count of bases not matched to a gene: 7. The CDR3 sequence: CASSHEGGGPDTQYF. The DNA for the CDR3 is TGCGCCAGCAGCCACGAAGGGGGCGGACCAGATACGCAGTATTTT.

The chain combines TRBV5-4 with TRBJ2-1, with 11 bases identical to TRBD2. Germline assignment: CDR1 SGHNT and CDR2 YYREEE (reference sequence). The CDR3 is made up of 17 amino acids. The V segment lost 2 bases and the J segment 0 bases; nucleotides outside the gene matches: 4. This CDR3 reads CASSFYSGRGSYNEQFF. As DNA, the CDR3 is TGTGCCAGCAGCTTCTATAGCGGGAGGGGCTCCTACAATGAGCAGTTCTTC.

V gene TRBV11-3 combines with J gene TRBJ2-7; 8 bases match TRBD2. J was trimmed by 1 base and V by 1 base; bases with no gene match: 0. Germline-derived CDR1 and CDR2 are SGHNT and YENEEA. The CDR3 consists of 14 residues. CDR3 nucleotides: TGTGCCAGCAGCTTAGCGGGAGGGTCCTACGAGCAGTACTTC. This translates into CASSLAGGSYEQYF.

The rearrangement uses TRBV7-2 and TRBJ2-3; D gene ambiguous. The V gene lost 2 bases and the J gene lost 3 bases, with 15 bases spanning the gap. Germline CDR1 SGHTA, CDR2 FQGNSA. The CDR3 length is 16 residues. CDR3: CASSLTGRSGTDTQYF. CDR3 DNA sequence: TGTGCCAGCAGCTTAACGGGTAGGAGTGGGACAGATACGCAGTATTTT. The variable domain in full, with the rest retrieved from reference TRBV7-2 and TRBJ2-3, is GAGVSQSPSNKVTEKGKDVELRCDPISGHTALYWYRQSLGQGLEFLIYFQGNSAPDKSGLPSDRFSAERTGGSVSTLTIQRTQQEDSAVYLCASSLTGRSGTDTQYFGPGTRLTVL.

The V gene is TRBV7-9, the J gene TRBJ2-2; D possibly corresponds to TRBD1 (6 bases). This CDR3 contains 16 residues. Trimming pared 5 bases from V and 6 bases from J, leaving 19 bases between. Germline CDR1 SEHNR, CDR2 FQNEAQ (reference sequence). CDR3 residues: CASSRSTGVVPGELFF. DNA for the CDR3: TGTGCCAGCAGCCGTTCGACAGGCGTTGTCCCCGGGGAGCTGTTTTTT.

The chain has TRBV7-2 and TRBJ2-7; tentative D call: TRBD1 (5 bases). The CDR3 is made up of 14 amino acids. With 5 bases removed from V and 5 bases from J, the gap between germline ends came to 16 bases. CDR1 and CDR2 (germline): SGHTA, FQGNSA. The CDR3 nucleotides read TGTGCCAGCAGCGCTGACAGATTCGTTAACGAGCAGTACTTC. The encoded protein is CASSADRFVNEQYF.

This chain joins TRBV5-1 and TRBJ2-5, with D perhaps TRBD1 or TRBD2 (6 bases each). V was pared by 1 base and J by 1 base, with 8 bases between. The CDR3 runs to 14 residues. Germline V CDR1 and CDR2: SGHRS, YFSETQ. CDR3 protein: CASSLSGAQETQYF. CDR3 coding DNA: TGCGCCAGCAGCTTGTCGGGGGCCCAAGAGACCCAGTACTTC.

The chain recombines TRBV9 with TRBJ2-2; TRBD2 aligns across 8 bases. V lost 4 bases and J lost 3; bases outside the gene matches: 5. The CDR3 is 15 residues long. Germline loops: CDR1 SGDLS, CDR2 YYNGEE. The CDR3 loop reads CASSPGLVYTGELFF. The CDR3 coding sequence is TGTGCCAGCAGCCCGGGACTAGTGTACACCGGGGAGCTGTTTTTT.

This clone has only a few counts. V and J are TRBV7-2 and TRBJ2-3; D remains unclear. Germline V gene sequence: CDR1 SGHTA, CDR2 FQGNSA. The CDR3 loop spans 13 amino acids. Between the trimmed V and J ends, which lost 5 bases and 2 bases, there was a span of 8 bases. The CDR3 nucleotides are TGTGCCAGCAGCCTAAGACTCACAGATACGCAGTATTTT. Translating it yields CASSLRLTDTQYF.

This sequence joins TRBV5-1 and TRBJ2-6; D unresolved. The CDR3 is made up of 14 amino acids. Deletions cut 5 bases from V and 0 bases from J, with 6 bases between. The germline CDR1 and CDR2 sequences are SGHRS and YFSETQ. In nucleotides, the CDR3 is TGCGCCAGCAGTCCCCGCTCTGGGGCCAACGTCCTGACTTTC. This encodes CASSPRSGANVLTF. Full variable domain (rest looked up from reference TRBV5-1 and TRBJ2-6): KAGVTQTPRYLIKTRGQQVTLSCSPISGHRSVSWYQQTPGQGLQFLFEYFSETQRNKGNFPGRFSGRQFSNSRSEMNVSTLELGDSALYLCASSPRSGANVLTFGAGSRLTVL.

The sample holds a few counts of this clone. The chain couples TRBV29-1 to TRBJ1-2, with TRBD1 matching 8 bases. The CDR3 totals 12 residues. CDR1 SQVTM and CDR2 ANQGSEA come from the germline V gene. V trimming: 7 bases; J trimming: 5 bases; junction bases outside the gene matches: 6. The CDR3 spells CSADRGPYGYTF. CDR3 DNA: TGCAGCGCAGACAGGGGCCCTTATGGCTACACCTTC.

V gene TRBV6-1 combines with J gene TRBJ1-2, with D perhaps matching TRBD1 (6 bases). CDR3 length equals 12 residues. Trimming removed 6 bases from V and 4 bases from J, with 9 bases in between. Germline loops: CDR1 MNHNS, CDR2 SASEGT. The CDR3 loop is CASSQGFYGYTF. Written as DNA, the CDR3 is TGTGCCAGCAGCCAGGGGTTCTATGGCTACACCTTC.

This clone occurred once. The rearrangement links TRBV9 to TRBJ2-2, with 8 bases identical to TRBD1. Trimming cost V 4 bases and J 4 bases; bases outside gene matches: 6. CDR1 is SGDLS, CDR2 YYNGEE, per germline. This CDR3 comprises 15 residues. The CDR3 reads CASSLSGQGTGELFF. The CDR3 DNA reads as TGTGCCAGCAGCCTTTCCGGACAGGGCACCGGGGAGCTGTTTTTT.

The chain carries TRBV6-5 and TRBJ1-4; TRBD1 might be the D (6 bases). The CDR3 runs to 15 residues. CDR1 is MNHEY, CDR2 SVGAGI, per germline. V lost 5 bases to trimming and J lost 7 bases, with 17 bases between them. The CDR3 DNA reads TGTGCCAGCAGTATCCTCGGGGGGGCCTTTGAAAAACTGTTTTTT. The encoded protein is CASSILGGAFEKLFF.